This T cell receptor beta chain was obtained from a study of yellow fever vaccine responses in identical twins. Each CDR3 protein is one row after TCRdb ran MiXCR on the RT-PCR reads. The table has tens of thousands of distinct CDR3 sequences, approximately 54% seen once. CDR3 length: 15 residues. V lost 1 base and J lost 4; bases outside the gene matches: 2. The germline V gene encodes CDR1 SGHRS and CDR2 YFSETQ. The sequencing used T cells from blood (PBMCs), unsorted or a sorted subset (not recorded which), collected before or after yellow fever vaccination (not recorded which). This TCR was recovered from a young woman who received the yellow fever vaccine. The genes are TRBV5-1 and TRBJ2-2, with 9 bases lining up with TRBD2. As DNA, the CDR3 is TGCGCCAGCAGCTTGCCTAGCGGGGCCACCGGGGAGCTGTTTTTT. As protein: CASSLPSGATGELFF.